Each of the 24 T cell receptor beta chains below was sequenced from the same sample in a study of tissue T cells after allogeneic stem cell transplantation. Sample time point: mouse harvest day 14 after allogeneic transplant. Tail vein injection delivered 10^7 T-cell-depleted bone marrow cells and 10^6 splenic CD5+ T cells. The data were produced by immunoSEQ multiplex PCR, yet TCRdb's version contains in-frame clones alone and is incomplete. The sample comprises 2,500 to 3,500 clones, around 50% of which are singletons, and around two fifths rests with the top ten. The sequenced sample consisted of gut tissue. The receptors here all came from a female BALB/c mouse given C57BL/6 T cells with graft-versus-host disease after an allogeneic hematopoietic cell transplant.

A note on this clone: The listed genes are named as in mouse. The read ends 1 residue early relative to the CDR3; the germline J gene fills the gap. The chain uses TRBV2 and TRBJ2-1; D possibly corresponds to TRBD1 (6 bases). V was cut by 1 base and J by 2 bases, with 6 bases left in between. The CDR3 spans 14 residues. Germline CDR1 LGHNA, CDR2 YSYQKL. CDR3: CASSQGTDYAEQFF. CDR3 bases read: TGTGCCAGCAGCCAAGGGACAGACTATGCTGAGCAGTTC.

For this clone: The genes are named according to mouse. The CDR3 end lies 1 residue beyond the end of the read and is filled in from the germline J gene. The chain has TRBV20 and TRBJ2-7; D call uncertain. Germline values: CDR1 GFQATS, CDR2 STVNSAI. Trimming shortened V by 0 bases and J by 3 bases, and 6 bases separated the two germline ends. This CDR3 contains 12 residues. Incomplete CDR3 DNA: TGTGGTGCTAGGGATCACATCTATGAACAGTAC. Protein: CGARDHIYEQY. The full CDR3 is CGARDHIYEQYF.

As regards this clone: The gene names here belong to mouse. The CDR3 end is not reached by the read, which stops 1 residue before it; the germline J gene fills it in. The J gene is TRBJ1-4, the V gene TRBV26; no definite D call. V was trimmed by 2 bases and J by 5 bases, leaving 3 bases between them. The CDR3 contains 12 residues. Germline V gives CDR1 KGHPV, CDR2 FQNQEV (reference sequence). CDR3 DNA, as far as it was read: TGTGCCAGCAGTCTGGGGAACGAAAGATTATTT. The encoded protein is CASSLGNERLF. The whole CDR3 sequence is CASSLGNERLFF.

This clone was counted only a few times. The germline and genes are mouse ones. The read comes to an end 1 residue before the CDR3 does, leaving the germline J gene to fill in the end. V usage is TRBV13-3 and J usage is TRBJ2-3, with 11 bases fitting TRBD2. Germline V gene lookup returns CDR1 NNHDY and CDR2 SYVADS. This CDR3 spans 15 amino acids. The J segment lost 4 bases and the V segment lost 2 bases, leaving 3 bases of the junction unmatched. The DNA read from the CDR3 is TGTGCCAGCAGTGAACAACTGGGGGGGCCAGAAACGCTGTAT. It codes for CASSEQLGGPETLY. The whole CDR3 reads CASSEQLGGPETLYF.

Details on this clone: The genes and germline here are from mouse. Read coverage stops 1 residue before the CDR3 terminus; the germline J gene supplies the remainder. The rearrangement links TRBV19 to TRBJ2-7, with D perhaps TRBD1 (6 bases). The ends were cut back, 1 base at V and 0 bases at J, with 8 bases in the middle. CDR3 size: 14 residues. Germline lookup yields CDR1 FNHDT and CDR2 SITEND (reference sequence). The DNA read from the CDR3 is TGTGCCAGCAGTATAAGGGGGAGCTCCTATGAACAGTAC. Translation: CASSIRGSSYEQY. The full CDR3 protein is CASSIRGSSYEQYF.

Relative to its sample, this clone is medium-sized. Mouse names are used for the genes. The read ends 1 residue shy of where the CDR3 ends; the end is completed using the germline J gene. The chain joins TRBV2 to TRBJ1-1; D ambiguous. Trimming left V 2 bases short and J 9 bases short, with 4 bases between. The germline gives CDR1 LGHNA, CDR2 YSYQKL. The CDR3 runs to 10 residues. Partial CDR3 DNA: TGTGCCAGCAGCCAAACAAAAGTCTTC. Amino acid sequence: CASSQTKVF. The full CDR3 protein reads CASSQTKVFF.

A word on this clone: Gene names and germline refer to mouse. The read terminates 1 residue ahead of where the CDR3 ends, so the germline J gene completes it. The chain links TRBV5 to TRBJ2-5; D perhaps matches TRBD2 (7 bases). Looked up from germline, CDR1 is LGHNA and CDR2 is YNLKQL (reference sequence). The CDR3 sequence is 15 residues long. The V end lost 0 bases, the J end lost 3 bases, and 10 bases lay between the germline ends. The CDR3 bases that were read are TGTGCCAGCAGCCAAGAATGGGGGGCGCAAGACACCCAGTAC. Translated, it gives CASSQEWGAQDTQY. The entire CDR3 is CASSQEWGAQDTQYF.

This clone has only a few counts. Genes and germline are mouse. The read is 1 residue too short to cover the CDR3 end, so that end is filled in from the germline J gene. The chain recombines TRBV2 with TRBJ1-6; D remains unclear. TRBJ1-6 is an ORF for which the function is uncertain. The length of the CDR3 is 16 residues. Trimming shortened V by 0 bases and J by 0 bases, and 6 bases separated the two germline ends. Germline CDR1 is LGHNA and CDR2 is YSYQKL. CDR3 DNA, as far as it was read: TGTGCCAGCAGCCAAGAAGGGCGTTCCTATAATTCGCCCCTCTAC. As protein: CASSQEGRSYNSPLY. The whole CDR3 reads CASSQEGRSYNSPLYF.

Turning to this clone: Any gene name here is a mouse gene name. The read is 1 residue too short to cover the CDR3 end, so that end is filled in from the germline J gene. The chain couples TRBV16 to TRBJ1-1; 7 bases agree with TRBD1. V lost 2 bases, J lost 4 bases, and 1 base stayed unmatched. Germline values: CDR1 SGHSA, CDR2 FRNQAP. This CDR3 has 13 amino acids. The CDR3 DNA, read in part, is TGTGCAAGCAGCTTAACAGGGGCCACAGAAGTCTTC. It yields the protein CASSLTGATEVF. The whole CDR3 sequence reads CASSLTGATEVFF.

In the case of this clone: Gene names are mouse gene names. Coverage ceases 1 residue before the CDR3 finishes, and the germline J gene fills in the end. J is TRBJ2-7 and V is TRBV13-1; TRBD1 aligns across 9 bases. Germline CDR1 is NSHNY and CDR2 is SYGAGN. The V gene end was trimmed by 5 bases and the J gene end by 2 bases; junction bases not matched to a gene: 2. The CDR3 length is 13 residues. CDR3 DNA (partial): TGTGCCAGCAGAGGACAGGGGCCCTATGAACAGTAC. Protein: CASRGQGPYEQY. The CDR3 in its entirety is CASRGQGPYEQYF.

This clone was observed a handful of times. The gene names given are mouse names. The sequenced CDR3 bases are TGTGCCAGCTCTCCCTGGGAACGTAGTCAAAACACCTTGTAC. Translated, it gives CASSPWERSQNTLY. The complete CDR3 reads CASSPWERSQNTLYF. The chain uses TRBV12-2 and TRBJ2-4; D may be TRBD2 (5 bases). The read ends 1 residue shy of where the CDR3 ends; the end is completed using the germline J gene. The germline V and J ends were trimmed by 2 bases and 0 bases, with 11 bases remaining between them. The length of the CDR3 is 15 residues. CDR1 is SGHLS, CDR2 HYDKME, per germline.

The count of this clone is one. Germline and genes: mouse. The CDR3 end is not reached by the read, which stops 1 residue before it; the germline J gene fills it in. The rearrangement uses TRBV13-3 and TRBJ2-1; D unresolved. V gave up 5 bases and J gave up 0 bases, with 6 bases separating them. This CDR3 has 13 residues. Germline V CDR1 and CDR2: NNHDY, SYVADS. The CDR3 here is CASRQNNYAEQFF. CDR3 bases read: TGTGCCAGCAGACAGAATAACTATGCTGAGCAGTTC.

As to this clone: Gene names refer to mouse genes. With the read ending 1 residue before the CDR3 end, the germline J gene is used to fill in that end. The chain links TRBV13-2 to TRBJ1-1; 8 nucleotides line up with TRBD1. V dropped 2 bases and J dropped 1; count of bases not matched to a gene: 1. Germline V CDR1 and CDR2: NNHNN, SYGAGS (reference sequence). The length of the CDR3 is 14 residues. CDR3 region: CASGDDRGNTEVFF. The sequenced part of the CDR3 DNA is TGTGCCAGCGGTGACGACAGGGGGAACACAGAAGTCTTC.

On this clone itself: The gene names given are mouse names. The sequenced fragment ends 1 residue before the CDR3 boundary, so the rest is inferred from the germline J gene. The chain uses TRBV16 and TRBJ2-4; tentative D call: TRBD2 (7 bases). The CDR3 has 14 residues. Germline V CDR1 and CDR2: SGHSA, FRNQAP. V was trimmed by 3 bases and J by 2 bases, leaving 9 bases between them. This chain's CDR3 is CASSLGGVQNTLYF. Partial CDR3 DNA: TGTGCAAGCAGCTTGGGGGGCGTTCAAAACACCTTGTAC. The entire variable domain, with the rest obtained from reference TRBV16 and TRBJ2-4, is as follows: NAGVIQTPRHKVTGKGQEATLWCEPISGHSAVFWYRQTIVQGLEFLTYFRNQAPIDDSGMPKERFSAQMPNQSHSTLKIQSTQPQDSAVYLCASSLGGVQNTLYFGAGTRLSVL.

This clone was recorded only once. The listed genes are named as in mouse. The sequence runs out 1 residue before the end of the CDR3; the remainder is reconstructed from the germline J gene. The V gene is TRBV12-2, the J gene TRBJ2-1; 10 bases align to TRBD2. Germline loops: CDR1 SGHLS, CDR2 HYDKME. This CDR3 spans 16 amino acids. V was pared by 0 bases and J by 3 bases, with 4 bases of the junction left unmatched. Incomplete CDR3 DNA: TGTGCCAGCTCTCTCGGCCGGACTGGGGGCTATGCTGAGCAGTTC. Its translation is CASSLGRTGGYAEQF. The CDR3 in full is CASSLGRTGGYAEQFF. The whole variable domain, remainder taken from reference TRBV12-2 and TRBJ2-1, is NSGVVQSPRYIIKGKGERSILKCIPISGHLSVAWYQQTQGQELKFFIQHYDKMERDKGNLPSRFSVQQFDDYHSEMNMSALELEDSAVYFCASSLGRTGGYAEQFFGPGTRLTVL.

This clone was counted once. The listed genes are named as in mouse. The CDR3 end lies 1 residue beyond the end of the read and is filled in from the germline J gene. The chain employs TRBV13-3 and TRBJ2-5, with 10 bases lining up with TRBD1. From germline, CDR1 is NNHDY and CDR2 SYVADS. The CDR3 totals 14 residues. J lost 2 bases, V lost 4 bases, and 1 base had no gene match. Here the CDR3 reads CASSRDRGQDTQYF. The sequenced CDR3 bases are TGTGCCAGCAGTCGGGACAGGGGCCAAGACACCCAGTAC. Full variable domain (outside the CDR3, taken from reference TRBV13-3 and TRBJ2-5): EAAVTQSPRSKVAVTGGKVTLSCHQTNNHDYMYWYRQDTGHGLRLIHYSYVADSTEKGDIPDGYKASRPSQENFSLILELASLSQTAVYFCASSRDRGQDTQYFGPGTRLLVL.

As regards this clone: Germline and genes: mouse. The read terminates 1 residue ahead of where the CDR3 ends, so the germline J gene completes it. The chain couples TRBV23 to TRBJ2-5; TRBD2 is the table's D call and was not checked against the DNA. The CDR3 is 13 residues long. Germline V lookup: CDR1 KGHTA, CDR2 FQNQQP. CDR3 sequence reads: CSSRLGGRDTQYF. CDR3 bases read: TGCTCCAGCAGACTGGGGGGGAGGGACACCCAGTAC.

As for this clone: Mouse gene names and germline throughout. The sequence runs out 1 residue before the end of the CDR3; the remainder is reconstructed from the germline J gene. The chain recombines TRBV13-3 with TRBJ2-3; TRBD1 aligns across 10 bases. Per the germline V gene, CDR1 is NNHDY and CDR2 is SYVADS. After removal of 3 bases from V and 0 bases from J, the junction contained 1 base not matched to a gene. CDR3 length: 15 amino acids. The CDR3 region is CASSGQGASAETLYF. The sequenced part of the CDR3 DNA is TGTGCCAGCAGTGGACAGGGGGCTAGTGCAGAAACGCTGTAT.

Of note for this clone: Gene names are the mouse ones. The CDR3 is cut off 1 residue early in the read; its end comes from the germline J gene. The chain recombines TRBV16 with TRBJ2-2; 7 bases map to TRBD2. The CDR3 is made up of 15 amino acids. Trimming removed 5 bases from V and 1 base from J; junction bases left unmatched: 4. The germline gives CDR1 SGHSA, CDR2 FRNQAP. CDR3 bases read: TGTGCAAGCAGCCTCCTGGGGGTAAACACCGGGCAGCTCTAC. Translated: CASSLLGVNTGQLY. The entire CDR3 sequence reads CASSLLGVNTGQLYF.

In its sample, this clone was seen once. The listed genes are named as in mouse. The read terminates 1 residue ahead of where the CDR3 ends, so the germline J gene completes it. The rearrangement links TRBV31 to TRBJ2-5, with 13 bases identical to TRBD2. Germline V lookup: CDR1 GKSSPN, CDR2 SITVG. This CDR3 is 16 amino acids long. V lost 0 bases and J lost 2; bases outside the gene matches: 2. The CDR3 sequence is CAWSLGLGGRQDTQYF. The CDR3 DNA, read in part, is TGTGCCTGGAGTCTAGGACTGGGGGGGCGCCAAGACACCCAGTAC.

With regard to this clone: The gene names here belong to mouse. The read ends 1 residue before the CDR3 terminus; that terminus is restored from the germline J gene. The chain employs TRBV19 and TRBJ2-1; 9 nucleotides match TRBD1. In germline, CDR1 is FNHDT, CDR2 SITEND (reference sequence). This CDR3 region has 14 residues. V gave up 2 bases and J gave up 5 bases; unmatched junction bases: 2. The part of the CDR3 DNA that was read is TGTGCCAGCAGTATCCGGGACAGGGATGCTGAGCAGTTC. Protein product: CASSIRDRDAEQF. The whole CDR3 region reads CASSIRDRDAEQFF.

Turning to this clone: Mouse gene names apply. Coverage ceases 1 residue before the CDR3 finishes, and the germline J gene fills in the end. The rearrangement links TRBV3 to TRBJ2-2, with D tentatively TRBD2 (7 bases). There are 15 residues in the CDR3. The germline CDR1 and CDR2 sequences are SNHLY and FYNGKV (reference sequence). V was cut by 2 bases and J by 3 bases, with 10 bases left in between. The DNA read from the CDR3 is TGTGCCAGCAGCTTATGGGGGGCGCACACCGGGCAGCTCTAC. Residues: CASSLWGAHTGQLY. Given in full, the CDR3 is CASSLWGAHTGQLYF.

Notes on this clone: Genes and germline are mouse. The CDR3 extends 1 residue past the end of the read, so its final part is completed from the germline J gene. The chain has TRBV4 and TRBJ1-2, with D maybe TRBD1 (6 bases). V was clipped by 5 bases and J by 0 bases, with 10 bases between them. The CDR3 is 14 amino acids. CDR1 is LGHDT, CDR2 YNNKQL, per germline (reference sequence). The covered CDR3 bases are TGTGCCAGCAGCCACGGACAGACAAACTCCGACTACACC. It yields the protein CASSHGQTNSDYT. The full CDR3 protein is CASSHGQTNSDYTF.

By sample fraction, this clone is medium-sized. Gene and germline names: mouse. The read ends 1 residue before the CDR3 terminus; that terminus is restored from the germline J gene. V is TRBV19 and J is TRBJ1-4; D is unresolved. V lost 5 bases and J 0 bases, leaving 11 bases between the germline ends. Germline V gene lookup returns CDR1 FNHDT and CDR2 SITEND (reference sequence). The CDR3 has 15 residues. Incomplete CDR3 DNA: TGTGCCAGCAGCGATCAAGAAATTTCCAACGAAAGATTATTT. As protein: CASSDQEISNERLF. The full CDR3 sequence reads CASSDQEISNERLFF.